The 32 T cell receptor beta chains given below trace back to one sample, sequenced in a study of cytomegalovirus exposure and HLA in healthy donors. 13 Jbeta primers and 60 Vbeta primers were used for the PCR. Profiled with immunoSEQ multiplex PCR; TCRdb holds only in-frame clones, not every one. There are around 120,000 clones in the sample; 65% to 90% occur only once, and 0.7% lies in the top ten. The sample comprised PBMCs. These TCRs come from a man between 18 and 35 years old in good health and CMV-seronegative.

This CDR3 is CASSTAGTYNQPQHF. The CDR3 coding sequence is TGTGCCAGCTCTACGGCCGGGACATACAATCAGCCCCAGCATTTT. This chain connects TRBV18 to TRBJ1-5; a weak D match, TRBD1 (6 bases). The CDR3 runs to 15 residues. The ends were cut back, 6 bases at V and 3 bases at J, with 15 bases in the middle. Germline loops: CDR1 KGHSH, CDR2 LQKENI.

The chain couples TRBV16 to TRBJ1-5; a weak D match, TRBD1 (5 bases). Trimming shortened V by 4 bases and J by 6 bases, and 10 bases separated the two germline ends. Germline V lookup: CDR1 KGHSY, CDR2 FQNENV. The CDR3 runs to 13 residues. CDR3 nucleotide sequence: TGTGCCAGCAGCCTTATGGGGGGTCAGCCCCAGCATTTT. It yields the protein CASSLMGGQPQHF.

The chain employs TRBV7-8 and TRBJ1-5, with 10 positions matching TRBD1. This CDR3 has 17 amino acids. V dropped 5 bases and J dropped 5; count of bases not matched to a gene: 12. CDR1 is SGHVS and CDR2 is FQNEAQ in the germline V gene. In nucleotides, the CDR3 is TGTGCCAGCAGCAGTAGCGTAGAGACAGGGGGCTATCAGCCCCAGCATTTT. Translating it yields CASSSSVETGGYQPQHF. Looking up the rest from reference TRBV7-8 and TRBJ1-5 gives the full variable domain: GAGVSQSPRYKVAKRGQDVALRCDPISGHVSLFWYQQALGQGPEFLTYFQNEAQLDKSGLPSDRFFAERPEGSVSTLKIQRTQQEDSAVYLCASSSSVETGGYQPQHFGDGTRLSIL.

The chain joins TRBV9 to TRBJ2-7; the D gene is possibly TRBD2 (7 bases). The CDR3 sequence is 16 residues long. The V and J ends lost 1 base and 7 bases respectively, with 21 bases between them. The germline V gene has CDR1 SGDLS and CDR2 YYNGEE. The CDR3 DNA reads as TGTGCCAGCAGCGTAAGGGGGGAGGGTATGGCCGGGGAGCAGTACTTC. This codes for CASSVRGEGMAGEQYF.

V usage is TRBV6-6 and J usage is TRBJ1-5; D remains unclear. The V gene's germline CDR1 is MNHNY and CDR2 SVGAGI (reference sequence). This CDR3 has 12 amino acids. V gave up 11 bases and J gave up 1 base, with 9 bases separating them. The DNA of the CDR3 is TGTGCCGGTTGGAGAAGCAATCAGCCCCAGCATTTT. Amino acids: CAGWRSNQPQHF.

The CDR3 region is CASSERRGWTEAFF. In DNA, the CDR3 is TGTGCCAGCAGTGAACGGCGGGGTTGGACTGAAGCTTTCTTT. V and J are TRBV2 and TRBJ1-1; D is unresolved. Germline V gene sequence: CDR1 SNHLY, CDR2 FYNNEI. This CDR3 spans 14 amino acids. Trimming took off 2 bases at V and 5 bases at J, with 12 bases between the two ends. The full variable domain, rest sourced from reference TRBV2 and TRBJ1-1, is EPEVTQTPSHQVTQMGQEVILRCVPISNHLYFYWYRQILGQKVEFLVSFYNNEISEKSEIFDDQFSVERPDGSNFTLKIRSTKLEDSAMYFCASSERRGWTEAFFGQGTRLTVV.

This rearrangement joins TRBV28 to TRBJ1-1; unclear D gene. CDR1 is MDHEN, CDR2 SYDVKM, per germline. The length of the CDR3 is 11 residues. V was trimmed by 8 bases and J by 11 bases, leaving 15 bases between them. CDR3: CASRTSRGAFF. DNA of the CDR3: TGTGCCAGCCGAACATCTAGAGGCGCTTTCTTT. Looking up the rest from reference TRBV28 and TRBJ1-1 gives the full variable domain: DVKVTQSSRYLVKRTGEKVFLECVQDMDHENMFWYRQDPGLGLRLIYFSYDVKMKEKGDIPEGYSVSREKKERFSLILESASTNQTSMYLCASRTSRGAFFGQGTRLTVV.

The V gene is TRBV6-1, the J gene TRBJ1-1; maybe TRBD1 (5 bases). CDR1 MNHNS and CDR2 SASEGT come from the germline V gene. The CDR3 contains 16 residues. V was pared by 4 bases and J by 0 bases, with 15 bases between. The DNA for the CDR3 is TGTGCCAGCAGTGGCCCCAGCAGGGTTATGAACACTGAAGCTTTCTTT. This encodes CASSGPSRVMNTEAFF.

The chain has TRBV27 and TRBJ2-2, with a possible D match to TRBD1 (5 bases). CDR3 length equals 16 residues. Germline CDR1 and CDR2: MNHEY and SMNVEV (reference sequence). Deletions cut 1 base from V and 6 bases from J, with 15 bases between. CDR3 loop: CASSLFPGQTSGELFF. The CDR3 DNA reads TGTGCCAGCAGTTTATTCCCCGGACAAACCTCCGGGGAGCTGTTTTTT.

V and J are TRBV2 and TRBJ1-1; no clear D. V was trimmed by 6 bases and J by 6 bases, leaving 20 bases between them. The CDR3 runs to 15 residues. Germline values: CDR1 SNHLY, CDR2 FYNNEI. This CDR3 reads CASRANLIERPEAFF. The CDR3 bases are TGTGCCAGCAGGGCAAATCTCATTGAGAGGCCTGAAGCTTTCTTT. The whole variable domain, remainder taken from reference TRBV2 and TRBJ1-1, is EPEVTQTPSHQVTQMGQEVILRCVPISNHLYFYWYRQILGQKVEFLVSFYNNEISEKSEIFDDQFSVERPDGSNFTLKIRSTKLEDSAMYFCASRANLIERPEAFFGQGTRLTVV.

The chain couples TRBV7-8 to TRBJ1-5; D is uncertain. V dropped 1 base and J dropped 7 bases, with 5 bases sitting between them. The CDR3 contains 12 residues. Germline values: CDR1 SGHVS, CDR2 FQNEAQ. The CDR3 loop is CASSLGGQPQHF. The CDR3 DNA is TGTGCCAGCAGCTTAGGAGGCCAGCCCCAGCATTTT.

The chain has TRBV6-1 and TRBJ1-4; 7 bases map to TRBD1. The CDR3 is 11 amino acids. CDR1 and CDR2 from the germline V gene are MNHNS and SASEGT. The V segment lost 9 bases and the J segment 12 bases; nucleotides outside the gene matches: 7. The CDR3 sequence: CARVLGTELFF. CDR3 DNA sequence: TGTGCCAGGGTCCTCGGGACAGAACTGTTTTTT.

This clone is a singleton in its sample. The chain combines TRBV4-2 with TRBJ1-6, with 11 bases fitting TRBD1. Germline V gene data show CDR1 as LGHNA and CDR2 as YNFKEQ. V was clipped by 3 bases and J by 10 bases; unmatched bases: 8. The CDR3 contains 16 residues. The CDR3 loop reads CASSHGDRGEKSPLHF. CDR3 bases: TGTGCCAGCAGCCACGGGGACAGGGGGGAAAAGTCACCCCTCCACTTT.

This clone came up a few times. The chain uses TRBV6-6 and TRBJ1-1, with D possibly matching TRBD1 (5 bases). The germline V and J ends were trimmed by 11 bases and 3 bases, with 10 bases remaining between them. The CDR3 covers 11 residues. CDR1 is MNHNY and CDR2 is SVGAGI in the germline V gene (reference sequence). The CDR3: CAHRRDTEAFF. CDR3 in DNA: TGTGCCCATCGCAGGGACACTGAAGCTTTCTTT.

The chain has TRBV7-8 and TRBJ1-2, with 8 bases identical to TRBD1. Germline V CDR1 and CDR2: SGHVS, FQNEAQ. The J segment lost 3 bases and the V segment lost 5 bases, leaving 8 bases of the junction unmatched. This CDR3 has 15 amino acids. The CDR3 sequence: CASSLGQGTYYGYTF. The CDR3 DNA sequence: TGTGCCAGCAGCCTCGGACAGGGCACATACTATGGCTACACCTTC.

DNA of the CDR3: TGTGCCAGCGGACAGGCCAACTATGGCTACACCTTC. It codes for CASGQANYGYTF. V gene TRBV19 combines with J gene TRBJ1-2; 7 bases fit TRBD1. Germline CDR1 and CDR2: LNHDA and SQIVND (reference sequence). This CDR3 has 12 amino acids. The V segment lost 9 bases and the J segment 2 bases; nucleotides outside the gene matches: 3.

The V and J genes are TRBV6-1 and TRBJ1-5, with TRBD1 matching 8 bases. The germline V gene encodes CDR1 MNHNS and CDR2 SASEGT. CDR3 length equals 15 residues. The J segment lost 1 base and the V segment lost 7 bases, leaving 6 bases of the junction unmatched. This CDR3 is CASNPGGTSNQPQHF. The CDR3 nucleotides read TGTGCCAGCAATCCAGGGGGCACGAGCAATCAGCCCCAGCATTTT.

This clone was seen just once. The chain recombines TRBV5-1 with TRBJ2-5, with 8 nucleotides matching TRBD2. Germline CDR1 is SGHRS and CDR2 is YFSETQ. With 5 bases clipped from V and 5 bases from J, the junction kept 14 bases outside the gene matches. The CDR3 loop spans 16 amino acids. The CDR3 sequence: CASSSGGGVFAETQYF. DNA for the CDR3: TGCGCCAGCAGTTCCGGGGGGGGCGTTTTTGCGGAGACCCAGTACTTC.

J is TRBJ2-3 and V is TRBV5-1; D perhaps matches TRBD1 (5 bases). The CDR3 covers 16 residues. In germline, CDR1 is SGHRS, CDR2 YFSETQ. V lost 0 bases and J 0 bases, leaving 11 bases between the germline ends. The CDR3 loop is CASSLATGGSTDTQYF. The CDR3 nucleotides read TGCGCCAGCAGCTTGGCTACAGGTGGGAGCACAGATACGCAGTATTTT.

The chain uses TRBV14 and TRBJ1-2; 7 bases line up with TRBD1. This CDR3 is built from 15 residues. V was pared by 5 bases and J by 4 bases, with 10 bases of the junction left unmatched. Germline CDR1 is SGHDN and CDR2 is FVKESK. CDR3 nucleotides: TGTGCCAGCAGCGTCGTAGGGACAGCGCTCTATGGCTACACCTTC. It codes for CASSVVGTALYGYTF.

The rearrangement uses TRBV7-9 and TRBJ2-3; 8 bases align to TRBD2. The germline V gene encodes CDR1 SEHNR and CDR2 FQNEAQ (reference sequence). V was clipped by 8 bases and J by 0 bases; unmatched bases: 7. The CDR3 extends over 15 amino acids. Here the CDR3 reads CASLSPSGSTDTQYF. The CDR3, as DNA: TGTGCCAGCCTTTCACCTAGCGGGAGCACAGATACGCAGTATTTT.

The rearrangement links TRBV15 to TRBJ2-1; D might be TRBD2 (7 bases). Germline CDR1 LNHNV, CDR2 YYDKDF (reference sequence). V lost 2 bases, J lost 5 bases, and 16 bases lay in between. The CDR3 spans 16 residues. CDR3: CATSRRGGAGHNEQFF. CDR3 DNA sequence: TGTGCCACCAGCAGAAGGGGGGGGGCCGGACACAATGAGCAGTTCTTC.

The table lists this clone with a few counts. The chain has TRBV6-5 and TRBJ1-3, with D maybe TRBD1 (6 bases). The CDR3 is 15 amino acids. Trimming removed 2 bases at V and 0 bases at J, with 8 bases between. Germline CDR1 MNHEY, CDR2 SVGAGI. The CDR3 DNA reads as TGTGCCAGCAGTTACGACAGGTTCTCTGGAAACACCATATATTTT. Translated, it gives CASSYDRFSGNTIYF.

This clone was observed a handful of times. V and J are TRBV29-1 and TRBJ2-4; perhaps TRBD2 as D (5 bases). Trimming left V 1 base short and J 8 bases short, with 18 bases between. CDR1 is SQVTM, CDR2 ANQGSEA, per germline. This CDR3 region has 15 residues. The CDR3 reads CSVEVEARVGDIQYF. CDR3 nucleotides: TGCAGCGTTGAAGTCGAGGCTCGGGTCGGGGACATTCAGTACTTC. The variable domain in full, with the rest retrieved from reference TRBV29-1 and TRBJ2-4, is SAVISQKPSRDICQRGTSLTIQCQVDSQVTMMFWYRQQPGQSLTLIATANQGSEATYESGFVIDKFPISRPNLTFSTLTVSNMSPEDSSIYLCSVEVEARVGDIQYFGAGTRLSVL.

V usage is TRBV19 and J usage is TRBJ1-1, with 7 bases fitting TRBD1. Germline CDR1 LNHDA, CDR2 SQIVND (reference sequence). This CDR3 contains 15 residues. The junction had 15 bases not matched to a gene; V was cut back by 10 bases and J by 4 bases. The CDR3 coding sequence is TGTGCCATCGAAGGGGGCGGTTCCACAGGCACTGAAGCTTTCTTT. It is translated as CAIEGGGSTGTEAFF. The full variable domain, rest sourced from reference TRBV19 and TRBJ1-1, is DGGITQSPKYLFRKEGQNVTLSCEQNLNHDAMYWYRQDPGQGLRLIYYSQIVNDFQKGDIAEGYSVSREKKESFPLTVTSAQKNPTAFYLCAIEGGGSTGTEAFFGQGTRLTVV.

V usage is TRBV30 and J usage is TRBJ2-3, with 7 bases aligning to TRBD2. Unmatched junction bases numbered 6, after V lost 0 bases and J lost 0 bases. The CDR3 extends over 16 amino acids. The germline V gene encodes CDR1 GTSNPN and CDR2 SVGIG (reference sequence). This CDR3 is CAWSVKRGTSTDTQYF. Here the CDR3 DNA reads TGTGCCTGGAGTGTTAAGCGGGGTACTAGCACAGATACGCAGTATTTT.

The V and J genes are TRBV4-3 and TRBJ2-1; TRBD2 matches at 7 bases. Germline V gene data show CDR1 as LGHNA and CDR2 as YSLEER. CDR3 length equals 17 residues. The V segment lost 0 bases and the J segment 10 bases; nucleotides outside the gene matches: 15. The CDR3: CASSQDASGVFGKEQFF. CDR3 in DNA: TGCGCCAGCAGCCAAGATGCCAGCGGGGTCTTCGGTAAGGAGCAGTTCTTC.

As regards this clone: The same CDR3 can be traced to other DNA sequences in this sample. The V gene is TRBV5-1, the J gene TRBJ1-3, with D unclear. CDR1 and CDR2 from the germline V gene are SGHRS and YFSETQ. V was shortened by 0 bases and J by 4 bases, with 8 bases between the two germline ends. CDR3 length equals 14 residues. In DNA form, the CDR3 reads TGCGCCAGCAGCTTGGCCGGGGTCGGAAACACCATATATTTT. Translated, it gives CASSLAGVGNTIYF.

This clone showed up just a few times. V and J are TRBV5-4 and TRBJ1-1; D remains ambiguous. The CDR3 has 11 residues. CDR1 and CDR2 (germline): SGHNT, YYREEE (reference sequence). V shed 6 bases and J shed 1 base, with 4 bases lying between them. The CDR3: CASIQNTEAFF. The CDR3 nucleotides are TGTGCCAGCATCCAGAACACTGAAGCTTTCTTT. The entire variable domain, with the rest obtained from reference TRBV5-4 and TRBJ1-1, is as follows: ETGVTQSPTHLIKTRGQQVTLRCSSQSGHNTVSWYQQALGQGPQFIFQYYREEENGRGNFPPRFSGLQFPNYSSELNVNALELDDSALYLCASIQNTEAFFGQGTRLTVV.

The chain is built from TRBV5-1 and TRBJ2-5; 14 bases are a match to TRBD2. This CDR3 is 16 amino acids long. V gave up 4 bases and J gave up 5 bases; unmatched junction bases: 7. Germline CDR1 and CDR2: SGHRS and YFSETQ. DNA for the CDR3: TGCGCCAGCAGCCCCCAGACTAGCGGGGGGGCGGAGACCCAGTACTTC. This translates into CASSPQTSGGAETQYF.

CDR3 sequence (DNA): TGTGCCAGCAGCCAAGATTGGAGGACGGGGAGAACTGAAGCTTTCTTT. Translation: CASSQDWRTGRTEAFF. The chain links TRBV14 to TRBJ1-1; no definite D call. V lost 0 bases to trimming and J lost 5 bases, with 16 bases between them. CDR3 size: 16 residues. Germline V gene lookup returns CDR1 SGHDN and CDR2 FVKESK.

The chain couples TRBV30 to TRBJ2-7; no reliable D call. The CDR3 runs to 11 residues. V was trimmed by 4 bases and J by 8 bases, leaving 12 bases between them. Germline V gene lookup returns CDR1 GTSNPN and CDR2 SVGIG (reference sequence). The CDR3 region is CAWTPGSQQYF. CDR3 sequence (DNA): TGTGCCTGGACCCCCGGGTCGCAGCAGTACTTC.